The rows below give T cell receptor beta chains drawn from one sample of a study of response to subunit inactivated influenza vaccine. One entry per CDR3 protein results from TCRdb running MiXCR on the RT-PCR reads. The sample lists about 520,000 distinct CDR3 sequences, 7.2% occurring once. The sequencing used PBMCs from blood, collected roughly 24 months after vaccination. These receptors were collected from a man aged 50 to 75 who received an inactivated influenza vaccine. Both conserved end residues are part of each CDR3. A D gene is named only where the DNA matches it firmly. The size field is filled for only some rows; it gives once, few, many or a size class.

TRBJ2-3	few	TRBD2	TRBV4-1	TGCGCCAGCAGCCAAATAGCGGGGGGGTACACAGATACGCAGTATTTT	CASSQIAGGYTDTQYF
TRBJ2-3	.	TRBD1	TRBV7-6	TGTGCCAGCAGCTTAAACCCCGGGTCGACAGGGTTCACAGATACGCAGTATTTT	CASSLNPGSTGFTDTQYF
TRBJ2-5	.	TRBD2	TRBV9	TGTGCCAGCAGCGCCGGCTTAGGTAGCGGGAAAGAGACCCAGTACTTC	CASSAGLGSGKETQYF
TRBJ2-1	few	.	TRBV20-1	TGCAGTGCTAGATCAACGGACTCCTACAATGAGCAGTTCTTC	CSARSTDSYNEQFF
TRBJ2-2	many	.	TRBV6-2/TRBV6-3	TGTGCCAGCGAGTGGGGGGGCGCGTCCGGGGAGCTGTTTTTT	CASEWGGASGELFF
TRBJ2-7	.	.	TRBV4-2	TGTGCCAGCAGCCAAGAACAGAACGGCCTCTACGAGCAGTACTTC	CASSQEQNGLYEQYF
TRBJ2-5	few	.	TRBV4-3	TGCGCCAGCAGCCAAGCCGGACAGCCCGGGGAGACCCAGTACTTC	CASSQAGQPGETQYF
TRBJ2-1	.	TRBD2	TRBV6-5	TGTGCCAGCAGTTACTCAAGGCGGGGGGTCAATGAGCAGTTCTTC	CASSYSRRGVNEQFF
TRBJ2-5	few	TRBD2	TRBV7-2	TGTGCCAGCAGCTTCCATAGCGGGAGTTCTGAGACCCAGTACTTC	CASSFHSGSSETQYF
TRBJ2-1	few	.	TRBV19	TGTGCCAGTAGTATTCTTAGGGGCATTTCCTACAATGAGCAGTTCTTC	CASSILRGISYNEQFF
TRBJ2-2	.	TRBD2	TRBV11-2	TGTGCCAGCAGCCGTAGGTGGCTAGCGGGGGGGCAGAACACCGGGGAGCTGTTTTTT	CASSRRWLAGGQNTGELFF
TRBJ1-2	.	.	TRBV4-3	TGCGCCAGCAGCCAAGATCGGCGGGGCGGGAGTGGCTACACCTTC	CASSQDRRGGSGYTF
TRBJ1-6	few	.	TRBV18	TGTGCCAGCTCACCTGAGAGTGGGCTGCATAATTCACCCCTCCACTTT	CASSPESGLHNSPLHF
TRBJ2-2	many	.	TRBV13	TGTGCCAGCAGCTTAAGGACTTACCCCGGGGAGCTGTTTTTT	CASSLRTYPGELFF
TRBJ1-5	.	TRBD1	TRBV20-1	TGCAGTGCTCAGGACAGGGACAATCAGCCCCAGCATTTT	CSAQDRDNQPQHF
TRBJ2-2	many	.	TRBV12-3/TRBV12-4	TGTGCCAGCAGTTTGTGGGGGGAGCTGTTTTTT	CASSLWGELFF
TRBJ2-3	few	.	TRBV3-1	TGTGCCAGCAAAGGCCTTCGTGATACGCAGTATTTT	CASKGLRDTQYF
TRBJ1-1	few	.	TRBV7-2	TGTGCCAGCAGCTCCGTGACAGGGAACACTGAAGCTTTCTTT	CASSSVTGNTEAFF
TRBJ1-4	.	.	TRBV18	TGTGCCAGCTCACCTCTCGGAGGGAATGAAAAACTGTTTTTT	CASSPLGGNEKLFF
TRBJ2-3	few	.	TRBV7-9	TGTGCCAGCAGCTTAGGAGCGGGCCTAGGCACAGATACGCAGTATTTT	CASSLGAGLGTDTQYF
TRBJ1-1	many	.	TRBV7-2	TGTGCCAGCAGCTTAGAGCAGGGATTGGCGACTGAAGCTTTCTTT	CASSLEQGLATEAFF
TRBJ1-2	many	TRBD1	TRBV6-5	TGTGCCAGCAGTTCCCTCACAGGGGAGGGTACCTATGGCTACACCTTC	CASSSLTGEGTYGYTF
TRBJ1-5	.	.	TRBV5-1	TGCGCCAGCAGCACCGAGCCGGGGATACATCAGCCCCAGCATTTT	CASSTEPGIHQPQHF
TRBJ1-6	many	.	TRBV30	TGTGCCTGGACCCCGGGCAGCTCCTATAATTCACCCCTCCACTTT	CAWTPGSSYNSPLHF
TRBJ1-1	.	.	TRBV28	TGTGCCAGCTTTGTCGGGGGAGACACTGAAGCTTTCTTT	CASFVGGDTEAFF
TRBJ2-2	.	TRBD1	TRBV12-3/TRBV12-4	TGTGCCAGCAGTTTAGACAGGGGTGTGGACACCGGGGAGCTGTTTTTT	CASSLDRGVDTGELFF
TRBJ2-2	.	TRBD1	TRBV29-1	TGCAGCGTTGCGCAGGGGGCCAGGGAGCTGTTTTTT	CSVAQGARELFF
TRBJ2-1	few	TRBD2	TRBV9	TGTGCCAGCAGCGTAGCATTAGCGGGAGGCACCCATGAGCAGTTCTTC	CASSVALAGGTHEQFF
TRBJ2-7	.	TRBD2	TRBV5-1	TGCGCCAGCAGCTTGGGCGGGGGACGCTCCTACGAGCAGTACTTC	CASSLGGGRSYEQYF
TRBJ2-2	few	.	TRBV30	TGTGCCTGGAGGGGGAGTTATAACACCGGGGAGCTGTTTTTT	CAWRGSYNTGELFF
TRBJ2-3	few	TRBD2	TRBV20-1	TGCAGTGCTTCCCTAGCGGGGGGGAGCACAGATACGCAGTATTTT	CSASLAGGSTDTQYF
TRBJ2-7	.	TRBD1	TRBV4-1	TGCGCCAGCAGCCAAGAGTGGTATACACAGGGGTTCTCCTACGAGCAGTACTTC	CASSQEWYTQGFSYEQYF
TRBJ2-2	few	.	TRBV18	TGTGCCAGCTCACCCACCGGGCCTCCGAACACCGGGGAGCTGTTTTTT	CASSPTGPPNTGELFF
TRBJ2-7	few	TRBD2	TRBV20-1	TGCAGTGCTAGAGCTAGCGGGGGGGTGCCCTACGAGCAGTACTTC	CSARASGGVPYEQYF
TRBJ2-7	few	.	TRBV6-1	TGTGCCAGCAGTGTTGAGAACTCCTACGAGCAGTACTTC	CASSVENSYEQYF
TRBJ1-2	.	TRBD1	TRBV15	TGTGCCACCAGCAGAGATTTAGAGGGGGCTGGCTACACCTTC	CATSRDLEGAGYTF
TRBJ1-2	.	.	TRBV24-1	TGTGCCACCAGTGATTCCGGACTCGGCGGTGGCTACACCTTC	CATSDSGLGGGYTF
TRBJ1-2	many	.	TRBV9	TGTGCCAGCAGCGTGACCCCCGGGTATGGCTACACCTTC	CASSVTPGYGYTF
TRBJ1-5	.	TRBD1	TRBV7-2	TGTGCCAGCAGCTTACGGACAGGAAATCAGCCCCAGCATTTT	CASSLRTGNQPQHF
TRBJ1-5	many	TRBD1	TRBV4-1	TGCGCCAGCAGCCAAGTGGACAGGCTGTATAGCAATCAGCCCCAGCATTTT	CASSQVDRLYSNQPQHF
TRBJ1-6	few	TRBD1	TRBV20-1	TGCAGTGCAACCGGGACAGGCGTAACCTCAAATAATTCACCCCTCCACTTT	CSATGTGVTSNNSPLHF
TRBJ2-4	.	TRBD1	TRBV6-5	TGTGCCAGTAGACAGGGGAGCATTCAGTACTTC	CASRQGSIQYF
TRBJ2-3	.	TRBD1	TRBV20-1	TGCAGTGCTACCAGGACAGGGCGGAATACGCAGTATTTT	CSATRTGRNTQYF
TRBJ2-3	few	TRBD2	TRBV4-3	TGCGCCAGCAGCCAAGAGGGACTAGCGGGAGGGCGTGAAGATACGCAGTATTTT	CASSQEGLAGGREDTQYF
TRBJ2-7	many	.	TRBV5-1	TGCGCCAGCAGCTGGGGCAGTTCCTCCTACGAGCAGTACTTC	CASSWGSSSYEQYF
TRBJ2-7	.	TRBD2	TRBV23-1	TGCGCCAGCAGTCCAGCGGGAGACTACGAGCAGTACTTC	CASSPAGDYEQYF
TRBJ2-7	.	.	TRBV6-5	TGTGCCAGCAGTTACGCGCTGTCCTACGAGCAGTACTTC	CASSYALSYEQYF
TRBJ2-6	once	.	TRBV25-1	TGTGCCAGCAGTGATGCCCGGGCTGGGGCCAACGTCCTGACTTTC	CASSDARAGANVLTF
TRBJ2-7	.	.	TRBV7-9	TGTGCCAGCAGCTTGGGTCCGGGGCTAGTGGGCGAGCAGTACTTC	CASSLGPGLVGEQYF